The rows below give T cell receptor beta chains drawn from one sample of a study of CD8 T cells in ankylosing spondylitis. TCRdb re-analysed the 5' RACE reads in MiXCR, keeping a single row per CDR3 protein. The sample consists of about 240,000 distinct CDR3 sequences, 8.6% of them appearing once. Material for sequencing was blood, either unsorted or a sorted T cell fraction (not recorded which). The receptor set was obtained from a male donor with ankylosing spondylitis or in good health (not recorded which). CDR3s include the opening cysteine and the closing phenylalanine or tryptophan. D genes are given only for firm matches. The size of a clone is reported for some rows only, either as once, few or many, or as a class for expanded clones.

TRBD1	many	TRBJ1-1	13	TRBV5-5	TGTGCCAGCAGCTTCGGACAGGGGCTGGAAGCTTTCTTT	CASSFGQGLEAFF
TRBD1	few	TRBJ2-5	14	TRBV29-1	TGCAGCGTCACAAGGAGGCAGGGGGCAGAGACCCAGTACTTC	CSVTRRQGAETQYF
.	many	TRBJ1-2	13	TRBV6-2/TRBV6-3	TGTGCCAGCAGCCTTACAGGAGTCTATGGCTACACCTTC	CASSLTGVYGYTF
.	many	TRBJ1-1	15	TRBV2	TGTGCCAGCAGGAGCGTTTGGCAGGGTAACACTGAAGCTTTCTTT	CASRSVWQGNTEAFF
TRBD2	many	TRBJ2-3	12	TRBV20-1	TGCAGTGCTAGAGTGGGAGGGAATACGCAGTATTTT	CSARVGGNTQYF
.	.	TRBJ1-4	17	TRBV20-1	TGCAGTGCTAGATTCGGGCCAGAGGCGGTAACTAATGAAAAACTGTTTTTT	CSARFGPEAVTNEKLFF
.	many	TRBJ2-4	12	TRBV30	TGTGCCTGGAGTGTTGGGAGAAACATTCAGTACTTC	CAWSVGRNIQYF
.	many	TRBJ1-1	14	TRBV20-1	TGCAGTGCTAGAGTGGGCGCAATGAACACTGAAGCTTTCTTT	CSARVGAMNTEAFF
.	few	TRBJ1-5	14	TRBV7-2	TGTGCCAGCAGCCTAGGAGGGTTCGGTCAGCCCCAGCATTTT	CASSLGGFGQPQHF
.	many	TRBJ2-2	15	TRBV5-1	TGCGCCAGCAGTTATAGCGGAGCGAACACCGGGGAGCTGTTTTTT	CASSYSGANTGELFF
.	few	TRBJ1-2	13	TRBV30	TGTGCCTGGAGTGGACAGTCTAACTATGGCTACACCTTC	CAWSGQSNYGYTF
.	.	TRBJ1-5	15	TRBV5-1	TGCGCCAGCAGCCCTGAAGGGGCGAGCAATCAGCCCCAGCATTTT	CASSPEGASNQPQHF
TRBD1	many	TRBJ1-1	13	TRBV5-6	TGTGCCAGCAGCCCCCGGGACAGGGGAGACGCTTTCTTT	CASSPRDRGDAFF
.	many	TRBJ2-1	17	TRBV4-3	TGCGCCAGCAGCCAAGATATGCCCAGCGGGACATCCAATGAGCAGTTCTTC	CASSQDMPSGTSNEQFF
.	many	TRBJ2-1	13	TRBV10-3	TGTGCCATCAGTGATTTCGGGGGCGATGAGCAGTTCTTC	CAISDFGGDEQFF
.	.	TRBJ2-5	16	TRBV20-1	TGCAGTGCTAGAGATCTAGGAGGGGGTGACCTATGGGACCAGTACTTC	CSARDLGGGDLWDQYF
TRBD1	few	TRBJ2-7	14	TRBV12-3/TRBV12-4	TGTGCCAGCAGACACCGGGACAGAGCCTACGAGCAGTACTTC	CASRHRDRAYEQYF
.	.	TRBJ2-3	15	TRBV20-1	TGCAGTGCAATTTCTAACGGGCGCAGCACAGATACGCAGTATTTT	CSAISNGRSTDTQYF
.	many	TRBJ1-2	15	TRBV4-3	TGCGCCAGCAGCCAACAACGGCGGGCTGAATTAGGCTACACCTTC	CASSQQRRAELGYTF
.	.	TRBJ2-5	16	TRBV25-1	TGTGCCAGCAGTGAGGGGACAACGCGATTCCAAGAGACCCAGTACTTC	CASSEGTTRFQETQYF
.	.	TRBJ2-1	13	TRBV4-1	TGCGCCAGCAGCCAAGGCCAGGGCTATGAGCAGTTCTTC	CASSQGQGYEQFF
TRBD1	.	TRBJ2-7	15	TRBV10-2	TGCGCCAGCAGTGAGTCGGGGACAGGGACCTACGAGCAGTACTTC	CASSESGTGTYEQYF
.	many	TRBJ2-5	13	TRBV7-2	TGTGCCAGCACCTTGACAGTTCAAGAGACCCAGTACTTC	CASTLTVQETQYF
.	many	TRBJ1-1	13	TRBV4-2	TGTGCCAGCAGCCAAGATTCGGGAACTGAAGCTTTCTTT	CASSQDSGTEAFF
TRBD2	.	TRBJ2-5	15	TRBV20-1	TGCAGTGCTAGAGATCAAGAGCGGGAGGACGTGACCCAGTACTTC	CSARDQEREDVTQYF
TRBD1	many	TRBJ2-6	14	TRBV7-8	TGTGCCAGCCGGACAGGGGCCGGGGCCAACGTCCTGACTTTC	CASRTGAGANVLTF
.	.	TRBJ2-5	12	TRBV20-1	TGCAGTGCTATAACTCCTCAAGAGACCCAGTACTTC	CSAITPQETQYF
TRBD1	many	TRBJ2-5	16	TRBV5-6	TGTGCCAGCAGCTTGATGAGAACAGGGGGCGGAGAGACCCAGTACTTC	CASSLMRTGGGETQYF
TRBD2	many	TRBJ2-1	16	TRBV20-1	TGCAGTGCTCTGTGGGTTGGGGAGGGGCGGAGTAATGAGCAGTTCTTC	CSALWVGEGRSNEQFF
TRBD2	.	TRBJ2-1	15	TRBV4-1	TGCGCCAGCAGCCAAGGGGCTAGCGGGAGGAATGAGCAGTTCTTC	CASSQGASGRNEQFF
TRBD2	.	TRBJ2-5	13	TRBV19	TGTGCCGCCCGGACTAGCGGGCAAGAGACCCAGTACTTC	CAARTSGQETQYF
.	few	TRBJ2-1	17	TRBV6-1	TGTGCCAGCAGGTCAGGGGAGGTGACCGCCCAAAACAATGAGCAGTTCTTC	CASRSGEVTAQNNEQFF
TRBD1	many	TRBJ2-2	14	TRBV20-1	TGCAGTGCTGACGTGACAGGGGGCACCGGGGAGCTGTTTTTT	CSADVTGGTGELFF
.	many	TRBJ2-7	12	TRBV7-3	TGTGCCAGCAGCTCAGCCTCTAACGAGCAGTACTTC	CASSSASNEQYF
.	.	TRBJ1-1	17	TRBV12-5	TGTGCTAGTGGTTTCCCAACCAATCTAGGACGGAACACTGAAGCTTTCTTT	CASGFPTNLGRNTEAFF
TRBD2	.	TRBJ2-1	18	TRBV11-2	TGTGCCAGCAGCTTAGAGATTACCGGGACTAGCCCCTACAATGAGCAGTTCTTC	CASSLEITGTSPYNEQFF
.	many	TRBJ2-7	15	TRBV5-1	TGCGCCAGCAGCCTGAGAGAGGGTGGAATCTACGAGCAGTACTTC	CASSLREGGIYEQYF
TRBD2	.	TRBJ2-7	14	TRBV3-1	TGTGCCAGCAGTACCGCAGCGGGGCTCTACGAGCAGTACTTC	CASSTAAGLYEQYF
TRBD1	many	TRBJ1-1	18	TRBV5-1	TGCGCCAGCAGCAACCGGGCCGGGACAGGGGGCTTGGTGGCTGAAGCTTTCTTT	CASSNRAGTGGLVAEAFF
.	.	TRBJ2-2	14	TRBV20-1	TGCAGTGCTAGTGCCTTGGCGAACACCGGGGAGCTGTTTTTT	CSASALANTGELFF
TRBD1	few	TRBJ1-6	20	TRBV9	TGTGCCAGCAGCGCCCAAGAACGGGTGGGACAGGGATACTATAATTCACCCCTCCACTTT	CASSAQERVGQGYYNSPLHF
.	many	TRBJ2-7	15	TRBV11-2	TGTGCCAGCAGCTTAGATCGGGGACACGGCTACGAGCAGTACTTC	CASSLDRGHGYEQYF
.	few	TRBJ1-2	13	TRBV7-9	TGTGCCAGCAGCTTAGCTCTCTCGGATGGCTACACCTTC	CASSLALSDGYTF
.	.	TRBJ2-3	16	TRBV3-1	TGTGCCAGCAGCCTCTTAGGTGGGGGGCTCACAGATACGCAGTATTTT	CASSLLGGGLTDTQYF
.	many	TRBJ2-7	13	TRBV7-3	TGTGCCAGCAGCTTAAAAGGGGGGAGCGAGCAGTACTTC	CASSLKGGSEQYF
.	.	TRBJ2-7	14	TRBV20-1	TGCAGTGCTAGAGGCGGGGGCTTGGGCTACGAGCAGTACTTC	CSARGGGLGYEQYF
.	many	TRBJ2-2	15	TRBV20-1	TGCAGTGCTCCTTTCCCGGGGATGAACACCGGGGAGCTGTTTTTT	CSAPFPGMNTGELFF
TRBD2	.	TRBJ2-1	12	TRBV18	TGTGCCAGCTCACCGCCGGGGGGAGAGCAGTTCTTC	CASSPPGGEQFF
.	many	TRBJ1-1	15	TRBV13	TGTGCCAGCAGCTTAGGGGGGTATGAAGGAACTGAAGCTTTCTTT	CASSLGGYEGTEAFF
TRBD2	.	TRBJ2-7	13	TRBV12-3/TRBV12-4	TGTGCCAGCAAGGGGACTAGTGGATCAGAGCAGTACTTC	CASKGTSGSEQYF
TRBD1	few	TRBJ1-1	15	TRBV5-1	TGCGCCAGCAGGGTCGCGGGACAGGGTAACACTGAAGCTTTCTTT	CASRVAGQGNTEAFF
.	many	TRBJ2-2	15	TRBV5-1	TGCGCCAGCAGCTTCCCGGAGGGGAACACCGGGGAGCTGTTTTTT	CASSFPEGNTGELFF